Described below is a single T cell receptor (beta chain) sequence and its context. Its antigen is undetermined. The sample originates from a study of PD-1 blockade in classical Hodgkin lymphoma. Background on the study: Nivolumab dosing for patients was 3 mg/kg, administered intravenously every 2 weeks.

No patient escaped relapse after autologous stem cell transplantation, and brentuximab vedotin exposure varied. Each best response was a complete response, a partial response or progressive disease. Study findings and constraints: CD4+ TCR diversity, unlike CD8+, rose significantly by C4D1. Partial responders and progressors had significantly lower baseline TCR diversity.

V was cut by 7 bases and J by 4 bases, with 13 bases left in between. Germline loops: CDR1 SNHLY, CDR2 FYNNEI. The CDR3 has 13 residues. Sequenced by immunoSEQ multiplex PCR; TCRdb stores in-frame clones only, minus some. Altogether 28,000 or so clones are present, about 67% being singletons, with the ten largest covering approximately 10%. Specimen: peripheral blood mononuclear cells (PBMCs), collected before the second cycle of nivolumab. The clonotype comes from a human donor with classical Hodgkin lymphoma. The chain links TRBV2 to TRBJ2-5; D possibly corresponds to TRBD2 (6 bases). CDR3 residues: CASTGGLGETQYF. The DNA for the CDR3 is TGTGCCAGCACTGGGGGGTTGGGAGAGACCCAGTACTTC.